This is a list of T cell receptor beta chains from one sample in a study of tumor-infiltrating lymphocytes in primary liver carcinoma. TCRdb redid the calling of the multiplex PCR reads with MiXCR, one entry per CDR3 protein. The sample yields almost 200,000 distinct CDR3 sequences, about 65% seen once. Input material: peripheral blood. The receptors were sampled from a woman aged 55-70 years with primary liver carcinoma and hepatitis B virus infection. Each CDR3 is given with its conserved first and last residue.

v_call cdr3_aa
TRBV30 CAGNPGLALAREQFF
TRBV4-1 CASSHDDFSGNTIYF
TRBV29-1 CSAAGLLNTGELFF
TRBV5-1 CVSSSDSGRPFTDTQYF
TRBV10-1 CASSDQRNSPLHF
TRBV11-1 CASRPRDSYYDYTF
TRBV10-3 CAISERGDGYGYTF
TRBV29-1 CSVGTGQGYGYTF
TRBV12-3/TRBV12-4 CASSFIRRVNEQFF
TRBV6-1 CASSESGQGTGELFF
TRBV5-1 CASSLQGHSTDTQYF
TRBV11-2 CASSGTSGITGELFF